These 15 T cell receptor beta chains were sequenced from one sample in a study of shared clonotypes between healthy human individuals. Clones were sequenced by immunoSEQ multiplex PCR, and TCRdb holds only the in-frame ones, with some missing. The sample shows 1.4 million to 1.5 million clones, about 96% of them seen only once. The sample taken for sequencing was naive CD4+ T cells sorted from blood. Subset indicated: CD45RA+ positively selected. The receptors stem from a man between 25 and 39 years old in good health.

The chain has TRBV28 and TRBJ2-7; D uncertain. The CDR3 is made up of 14 amino acids. Germline V CDR1 and CDR2: MDHEN, SYDVKM. V lost 0 bases, J lost 2 bases, and 8 bases lay in between. The CDR3, as DNA: TGTGCCAGCAGTTTATGGGGTAGTGCCTACGAGCAGTACTTC. Protein product: CASSLWGSAYEQYF. Combining the CDR3 with reference TRBV28 and TRBJ2-7 gives the whole variable domain DVKVTQSSRYLVKRTGEKVFLECVQDMDHENMFWYRQDPGLGLRLIYFSYDVKMKEKGDIPEGYSVSREKKERFSLILESASTNQTSMYLCASSLWGSAYEQYFGPGTRLTVT.

The chain employs TRBV9 and TRBJ1-2, with 9 bases that match TRBD1. This CDR3 comprises 15 residues. Germline V lookup: CDR1 SGDLS, CDR2 YYNGEE. The V and J ends lost 3 bases and 8 bases, in that order; junction bases with no gene match: 11. In DNA, the CDR3 is TGTGCCAGCAGCGCTCCGGGACAGGGAATATGGGGCTACACCTTC. This codes for CASSAPGQGIWGYTF.

The chain joins TRBV7-2 to TRBJ2-3; 7 positions match TRBD2. Germline CDR1 and CDR2: SGHTA and FQGNSA. This CDR3 region has 17 residues. V shed 1 base, J shed 6 bases, and the junction held 13 bases outside the gene matches. The CDR3 DNA follows: TGTGCCAGCAGCTTAGGACTGGCGGGAGTTGGATCGGATACGCAGTATTTT. This encodes CASSLGLAGVGSDTQYF.

The chain has TRBV19 and TRBJ1-5; 7 nucleotides agree with TRBD1. This CDR3 spans 14 amino acids. The ends lost 6 bases at V and 1 base at J; junction bases unmatched: 3. Germline V gene lookup returns CDR1 LNHDA and CDR2 SQIVND (reference sequence). The CDR3 loop is CASSPGQSNQPQHF. In DNA, the CDR3 is TGTGCCAGTAGCCCGGGACAGAGCAATCAGCCCCAGCATTTT.

The chain couples TRBV6-5 to TRBJ2-3, with TRBD1 matching 7 bases. The length of the CDR3 is 16 residues. The V gene end was trimmed by 2 bases and the J gene end by 3 bases; junction bases not matched to a gene: 8. The germline gives CDR1 MNHEY, CDR2 SVGAGI. CDR3: CASSYVGGRRTDTQYF. The CDR3 region has the DNA TGTGCCAGCAGTTACGTAGGGGGCAGAAGGACAGATACGCAGTATTTT.

The rearrangement joins TRBV9 to TRBJ2-1; 7 bases fit TRBD2. V lost 3 bases, J lost 4 bases, and 4 bases stayed unmatched. The V gene's germline CDR1 is SGDLS and CDR2 YYNGEE. The CDR3 has 14 amino acids. The CDR3: CASSGSSGYNEQFF. CDR3 sequence (DNA): TGTGCCAGCAGCGGGTCTAGCGGTTACAATGAGCAGTTCTTC.

The genes are TRBV11-2 and TRBJ2-2; 9 bases fit TRBD1. The CDR3 spans 17 residues. With V trimmed by 5 bases and J by 7 bases, 14 bases remained unmatched. Germline lookup yields CDR1 SGHAT and CDR2 FQNNGV. The CDR3, as DNA: TGTGCCAGCAGCCGAGTCGGGACAGGGTTTAATTACGGGGAGCTGTTTTTT. Amino acids: CASSRVGTGFNYGELFF. Variable domain in full (rest from reference TRBV11-2 and TRBJ2-2): EAGVAQSPRYKIIEKRQSVAFWCNPISGHATLYWYQQILGQGPKLLIQFQNNGVVDDSQLPKDRFSAERLKGVDSTLKIQPAKLEDSAVYLCASSRVGTGFNYGELFFGEGSRLTVL.

The rearrangement links TRBV27 to TRBJ2-7; 9 nucleotides align to TRBD1. The CDR3 is 15 amino acids. CDR1 is MNHEY and CDR2 is SMNVEV in the germline V gene (reference sequence). Unmatched junction bases numbered 7, after V lost 5 bases and J lost 2 bases. The CDR3 coding sequence is TGTGCCAGCAGTCAACCGGGACAGGGCACCTACGAGCAGTACTTC. Protein product: CASSQPGQGTYEQYF.

This clone is a singleton in its sample. This chain connects TRBV10-1 to TRBJ1-2; D gene ambiguous. V gave up 3 bases and J gave up 8 bases, with 13 bases separating them. Per germline, CDR1 WNHNN and CDR2 SYGVQD (reference sequence). The CDR3 sequence is 13 residues long. The CDR3 nucleotides read TGCGCCAGCAGTGACTCGGGCTTTCAGGGCTACACCTTC. This encodes CASSDSGFQGYTF.

The chain has TRBV23-1 and TRBJ2-5; D unresolved. TRBV23-1 is an open reading frame whose function is uncertain. Trimming left V 0 bases short and J 1 base short, with 6 bases between. The CDR3 totals 14 residues. CDR3 region: CASSQSDIQETQYF. DNA of the CDR3: TGCGCCAGCAGTCAATCCGACATCCAAGAGACCCAGTACTTC.

In nucleotides, the CDR3 is TGCGCCAGCAGCCAACATGATACTAGCGGGAGGGAGCAGTTCTTC. Residues: CASSQHDTSGREQFF. J is TRBJ2-1 and V is TRBV4-1; 12 bases match TRBD2. Germline trimming cut 2 bases from V and 10 bases from J; bases unmatched to any gene: 6. Germline V gene data show CDR1 as MGHRA and CDR2 as YSYEKL. CDR3 length equals 15 residues.

The chain combines TRBV11-2 with TRBJ2-7; 8 positions agree with TRBD2. The V gene's germline CDR1 is SGHAT and CDR2 FQNNGV. Trimming took 5 bases from V and 5 from J; bases not matched to a gene: 8. There are 14 residues in the CDR3. This CDR3 is CASSRSGIGDEQYF. Here the CDR3 DNA reads TGTGCCAGCAGCCGTAGCGGGATAGGGGACGAGCAGTACTTC.

The rearrangement joins TRBV7-3 to TRBJ2-5, with D perhaps matching TRBD1 or TRBD2 (5 bases each). The CDR3 loop spans 15 amino acids. Per germline, CDR1 SGHTA and CDR2 FQGTGA. Trimming cost V 4 bases and J 0 bases, with 12 bases left between them. The CDR3 spells CASSSGPYNQETQYF. CDR3 nucleotides: TGTGCCAGCAGCTCGGGACCATACAACCAAGAGACCCAGTACTTC.

V and J are TRBV5-1 and TRBJ2-1; 8 nucleotides line up with TRBD2. Germline values: CDR1 SGHRS, CDR2 YFSETQ. Trimming at V came to 5 bases and at J to 9 bases, leaving 13 bases not matched to a gene. The CDR3 runs to 15 residues. CDR3 loop: CASRPTGLDIVEQFF. Here the CDR3 DNA reads TGCGCCAGCAGACCAACGGGACTAGATATAGTTGAGCAGTTCTTC.

This rearrangement joins TRBV5-1 to TRBJ2-1; a weak D match, TRBD2 (5 bases). Deletions cut 6 bases from V and 2 bases from J, with 15 bases between. There are 15 residues in the CDR3. Germline CDR1 is SGHRS and CDR2 is YFSETQ. CDR3 in amino acids: CASKGVGGTYNEQFF. Here the CDR3 DNA reads TGCGCCAGCAAGGGAGTGGGCGGAACCTACAATGAGCAGTTCTTC.